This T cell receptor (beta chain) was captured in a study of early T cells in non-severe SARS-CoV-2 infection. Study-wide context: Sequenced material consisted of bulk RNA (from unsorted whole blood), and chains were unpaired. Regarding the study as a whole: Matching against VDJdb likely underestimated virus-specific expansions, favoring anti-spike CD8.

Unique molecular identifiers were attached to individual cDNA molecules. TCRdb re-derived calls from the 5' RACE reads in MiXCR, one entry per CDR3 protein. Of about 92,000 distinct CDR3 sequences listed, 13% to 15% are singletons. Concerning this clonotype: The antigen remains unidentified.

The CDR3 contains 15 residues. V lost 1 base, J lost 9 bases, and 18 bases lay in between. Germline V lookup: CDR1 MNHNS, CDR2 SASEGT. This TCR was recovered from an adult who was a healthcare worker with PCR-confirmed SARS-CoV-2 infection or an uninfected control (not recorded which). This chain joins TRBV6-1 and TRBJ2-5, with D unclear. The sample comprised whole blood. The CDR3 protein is CASSEVDGALASQYF. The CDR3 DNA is TGTGCCAGCAGTGAAGTTGATGGAGCCCTGGCCTCCCAGTACTTC.